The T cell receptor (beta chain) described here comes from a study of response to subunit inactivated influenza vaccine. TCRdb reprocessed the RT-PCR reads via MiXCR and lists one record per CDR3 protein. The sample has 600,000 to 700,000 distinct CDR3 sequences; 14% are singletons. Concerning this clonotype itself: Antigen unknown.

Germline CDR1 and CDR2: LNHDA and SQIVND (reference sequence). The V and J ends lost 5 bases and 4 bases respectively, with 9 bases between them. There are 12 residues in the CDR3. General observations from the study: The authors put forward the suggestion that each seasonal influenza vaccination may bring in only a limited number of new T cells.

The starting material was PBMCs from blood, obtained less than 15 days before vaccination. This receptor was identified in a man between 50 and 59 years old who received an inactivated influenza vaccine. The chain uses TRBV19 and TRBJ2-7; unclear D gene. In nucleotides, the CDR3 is TGTGCCAGTAGTGGGCTAGGATACGAGCAGTACTTC. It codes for CASSGLGYEQYF.